Listed below are T cell receptor beta chains from one sample, sequenced in a study of cytomegalovirus exposure and HLA in healthy donors. Generated by immunoSEQ multiplex PCR, the TCRdb table keeps only in-frame clones and is missing some. The sample contains fewer than 200,000 clones, approximately 72% of which appear only once. Sequences were obtained from PBMCs. These receptors came from a female donor in good health and CMV-seronegative. Both conserved end residues are part of each CDR3. Fields, in order: D gene, V gene, J gene, clone size, CDR3 DNA, CDR3 protein. The D gene is left open where the match is weak. Clone size, where shown, is once, few, many, or a class for clones that have expanded.

.	TRBV7-2	TRBJ1-5	few	TGTGCCAGCAGCCCCGTCCAGGGTGGCAATCAGCCCCAGCATTTT	CASSPVQGGNQPQHF
.	TRBV7-3	TRBJ2-3	once	TGTGCCAGCAGCTTAACGTCGGGGGGCGGCACAGATACGCAGTATTTT	CASSLTSGGGTDTQYF
TRBD2	TRBV7-8	TRBJ2-3	.	TGTGCCAGCACCCAAAGCGGGGGCACAGATACGCAGTATTTT	CASTQSGGTDTQYF
TRBD2	TRBV29-1	TRBJ2-5	.	TGCAGCGTTCGCCTAGCGGGAGGAGAGACCCAGTACTTC	CSVRLAGGETQYF
TRBD1	TRBV4-2	TRBJ2-1	.	TGTGCCAGCAGCCAAAGACGGGAACAGGGGGCGGGGAATGAGCAGTTCTTC	CASSQRREQGAGNEQFF
TRBD1	TRBV2	TRBJ1-5	.	TGTGCCAGCAGTGAGGACCGGGACAGGGGGTATCAGCCCCAGCATTTT	CASSEDRDRGYQPQHF
.	TRBV9	TRBJ2-3	.	TGTGCCAGCAGCCCAGGGGCGGGGGCCACAGATACGCAGTATTTT	CASSPGAGATDTQYF
TRBD2	TRBV11-2	TRBJ2-7	.	TGTGCCAGCAGCCCCCGCGGGGGAGACTACGAGCAGTACTTC	CASSPRGGDYEQYF
.	TRBV7-2	TRBJ2-3	.	TGTGCCAGCAGATCCCGCTCGACAGGGAGGGATACGCAGTATTTT	CASRSRSTGRDTQYF
TRBD1	TRBV7-9	TRBJ1-5	.	TGTGCCAGCAGCAGCTCTCTGGGACAGGGTATTTCTCAGCCCCAGCATTTT	CASSSSLGQGISQPQHF